What follows are 26 T cell receptor beta chains derived from one specimen sequenced in a study of CD4 T cells in relation to SARS-CoV-2 and coronaviruses. Unexposed donor CD4+ T cells date from 2011-2018, before the COVID-19 pandemic. Isolation of CD4+ T cells took place after roughly nine days in culture. The antigens for these receptors are not known. TCRdb's table, derived via immunoSEQ multiplex PCR, lists solely in-frame clones and lacks some. This sample has about 29,000 clones; about 75% occur once, and the top ten carry about 15%. The material sequenced was CD4+ T cells from PBMCs, cultured in vitro. The receptors were gathered from a human donor in good health.

In DNA, the CDR3 is TGTGCCAGCAGTTACGGGGGGAACATGAACACTGAAGCTTTCTTT. Its translation: CASSYGGNMNTEAFF. The J gene is TRBJ1-1, the V gene TRBV6-5; a possible D gene is TRBD1 (5 bases). CDR1 and CDR2 from the germline V gene are MNHEY and SVGAGI. The ends were cut back, 2 bases at V and 0 bases at J, with 10 bases in the middle. The CDR3 spans 15 residues.

The rearrangement joins TRBV12-3 or TRBV12-4 to TRBJ1-2, with D uncertain. The CDR3 is made up of 12 amino acids. The V and J ends lost 5 bases and 5 bases respectively, with 9 bases between them. DNA of the CDR3: TGTGCCAGCAGTGTAGGCGGGTATGGCTACACCTTC. Its translation is CASSVGGYGYTF.

The J gene is TRBJ1-3, the V gene TRBV5-1; the match to TRBD1 covers 7 bases. The V and J ends lost 7 bases and 4 bases, in that order; junction bases with no gene match: 8. There are 14 residues in the CDR3. CDR1 and CDR2 (germline): SGHRS, YFSETQ. The CDR3: CASGPPGQGNTIYF. The CDR3 nucleotides read TGCGCCAGCGGGCCACCGGGACAGGGAAACACCATATATTTT.

In its sample, this clone was seen once. The chain couples TRBV5-4 to TRBJ2-3; a weak D match, TRBD2 (5 bases). The CDR3 has 15 residues. Germline assignment: CDR1 SGHNT and CDR2 YYREEE (reference sequence). Trimming removed 0 bases at V and 0 bases at J, with 8 bases between. The CDR3 spells CASSLGAASTDTQYF. The CDR3 nucleotides are TGTGCCAGCAGCTTGGGAGCGGCTAGCACAGATACGCAGTATTTT.

The genes are TRBV7-2 and TRBJ1-2; no firm D call. Looked up from germline, CDR1 is SGHTA and CDR2 is FQGNSA. The CDR3 loop spans 12 amino acids. V dropped 3 bases and J dropped 4 bases, with 6 bases sitting between them. CDR3 bases: TGTGCCAGCAGCTTGACAACCTATGGCTACACCTTC. Protein: CASSLTTYGYTF. The full variable domain, its missing parts supplied by reference TRBV7-2 and TRBJ1-2, is GAGVSQSPSNKVTEKGKDVELRCDPISGHTALYWYRQSLGQGLEFLIYFQGNSAPDKSGLPSDRFSAERTGGSVSTLTIQRTQQEDSAVYLCASSLTTYGYTFGSGTRLTVV.

The chain links TRBV5-1 to TRBJ1-3; unclear D gene. The CDR3 is 13 amino acids. CDR1 and CDR2 from the germline V gene are SGHRS and YFSETQ. The V end lost 7 bases, the J end lost 3 bases, and 11 bases lay between the germline ends. CDR3 region: CASAPGSGNTIYF. The CDR3 region has the DNA TGCGCCAGCGCCCCCGGGAGTGGAAACACCATATATTTT.

The table lists this clone with a count of one. This chain uses TRBV21-1 with TRBJ1-1; the table's D call TRBD1 went unverified against the DNA. TRBV21-1 is a known pseudogene. There are 19 residues in the CDR3. The DNA of the CDR3 is TGTGCCAGCAGCAAAGGGTACGGTGTTAGGGGGCGTAAGGACACTGAAGCTTTCTTT. This codes for CASSKGYGVRGRKDTEAFF.

This clone has a handful of counts. J is TRBJ2-1 and V is TRBV5-4, with a possible D match to TRBD1 (6 bases). The length of the CDR3 is 15 residues. Germline-derived CDR1 and CDR2 are SGHNT and YYREEE (reference sequence). The germline V and J ends were trimmed by 2 bases and 0 bases, with 9 bases remaining between them. In DNA form, the CDR3 reads TGTGCCAGCAGCTTAGGACAGAGCTCCTACAATGAGCAGTTCTTC. This sequence encodes CASSLGQSSYNEQFF.

The CDR3 sequence is CASSPGDRGWTEAFF. The CDR3 coding sequence is TGTGCCAGCAGCCCGGGGGACAGGGGGTGGACTGAAGCTTTCTTT. V usage is TRBV7-9 and J usage is TRBJ1-1; TRBD1 agrees at 11 bases. V dropped 5 bases and J dropped 5; count of bases not matched to a gene: 7. The CDR3 has 15 amino acids. Germline V lookup: CDR1 SEHNR, CDR2 FQNEAQ (reference sequence).

The chain joins TRBV6-5 to TRBJ1-1, with D uncertain. The CDR3 is 14 residues long. Germline V gene data show CDR1 as MNHEY and CDR2 as SVGAGI. V dropped 8 bases and J dropped 5 bases, with 18 bases sitting between them. In DNA, the CDR3 is TGTGCCAGCCCGAGAGGGAGGGTGGGGACTGAAGCTTTCTTT. It is translated as CASPRGRVGTEAFF.

The chain uses TRBV5-1 and TRBJ2-5, with TRBD1 identical over 11 bases. Trimming took 4 bases from V and 5 from J; bases not matched to a gene: 7. Germline V CDR1 and CDR2: SGHRS, YFSETQ. The CDR3 consists of 15 residues. CDR3 bases: TGCGCCAGCAGCCCTCGGACAGGGGGCAGTGAGACCCAGTACTTC. Translating it yields CASSPRTGGSETQYF. Full variable domain (outside the CDR3, taken from reference TRBV5-1 and TRBJ2-5): KAGVTQTPRYLIKTRGQQVTLSCSPISGHRSVSWYQQTPGQGLQFLFEYFSETQRNKGNFPGRFSGRQFSNSRSEMNVSTLELGDSALYLCASSPRTGGSETQYFGPGTRLLVL.

The rearrangement joins TRBV11-2 to TRBJ2-1; 7 nucleotides match TRBD2. The CDR3 consists of 16 residues. The ends lost 3 bases at V and 2 bases at J; junction bases unmatched: 7. The germline V gene has CDR1 SGHAT and CDR2 FQNNGV. CDR3 amino acids: CASSFTTSVTYNEQFF. CDR3 DNA sequence: TGTGCCAGCAGCTTTACAACTAGCGTTACCTACAATGAGCAGTTCTTC. The variable domain in full, with the rest retrieved from reference TRBV11-2 and TRBJ2-1, is EAGVAQSPRYKIIEKRQSVAFWCNPISGHATLYWYQQILGQGPKLLIQFQNNGVVDDSQLPKDRFSAERLKGVDSTLKIQPAKLEDSAVYLCASSFTTSVTYNEQFFGPGTRLTVL.

The chain is built from TRBV6-5 and TRBJ2-3; D perhaps matches TRBD1 (5 bases). This CDR3 region has 16 residues. With 2 bases removed from V and 2 bases from J, the gap between germline ends came to 14 bases. Germline V CDR1 and CDR2: MNHEY, SVGAGI. CDR3 loop: CASSYRVSGFTDTQYF. CDR3 nucleotide sequence: TGTGCCAGCAGTTACAGGGTATCAGGGTTCACAGATACGCAGTATTTT.

This chain connects TRBV11-3 to TRBJ2-1; perhaps D is TRBD1 or TRBD2 (5 bases each). This CDR3 comprises 13 residues. Per the germline V gene, CDR1 is SGHNT and CDR2 is YENEEA. V lost 1 base to trimming and J lost 4 bases, with 5 bases between them. The CDR3 is CASSLGGYNEQFF. The CDR3 bases are TGTGCCAGCAGCTTAGGGGGGTACAATGAGCAGTTCTTC.

This chain links TRBV12-3 or TRBV12-4 with TRBJ1-1; D perhaps matches TRBD1 (6 bases). V was trimmed by 6 bases and J by 4 bases, leaving 12 bases between them. The CDR3 is 13 amino acids. This CDR3 is CASSVQGITEAFF. CDR3 in DNA: TGTGCCAGCAGCGTACAGGGAATCACTGAAGCTTTCTTT.

J is TRBJ2-3 and V is TRBV4-1; D is uncertain. The ends were cut back, 4 bases at V and 0 bases at J, with 17 bases in the middle. Germline assignment: CDR1 MGHRA and CDR2 YSYEKL. The CDR3 is made up of 17 amino acids. Here the CDR3 DNA reads TGCGCCAGCAGCCTCCTAGGGAATAGACCTAGCACAGATACGCAGTATTTT. Translating it yields CASSLLGNRPSTDTQYF.

The chain links TRBV6-2 or TRBV6-3 to TRBJ1-2, with 10 bases identical to TRBD1. Trimming at V came to 4 bases and at J to 2 bases, leaving 7 bases not matched to a gene. The germline CDR1 and CDR2 sequences are MNHEY and SVGEGT. The CDR3 covers 16 residues. CDR3 sequence (DNA): TGTGCCAGCAGTTCGGGACAGGGGAATGTCAACTATGGCTACACCTTC. It codes for CASSSGQGNVNYGYTF.

The rearrangement joins TRBV9 to TRBJ2-2; TRBD2 is a possible D gene (6 bases). This CDR3 comprises 16 residues. Germline V gene data show CDR1 as SGDLS and CDR2 as YYNGEE. Trimming left V 3 bases short and J 4 bases short, with 16 bases between. DNA of the CDR3: TGTGCCAGCAGCGGGGACTGGAAATCGCTCACCGGGGAGCTGTTTTTT. This codes for CASSGDWKSLTGELFF.

The chain uses TRBV11-2 and TRBJ1-2, with TRBD1 identical over 7 bases. Looked up from germline, CDR1 is SGHAT and CDR2 is FQNNGV. The V segment lost 5 bases and the J segment 4 bases; nucleotides outside the gene matches: 4. The CDR3 is 13 amino acids. The CDR3: CASSRGQSYGYTF. CDR3 bases: TGTGCCAGCAGCCGGGGACAGTCCTATGGCTACACCTTC.

This chain joins TRBV7-9 and TRBJ2-7, with TRBD1 identical over 10 bases. The V and J ends lost 5 bases and 5 bases, in that order; junction bases with no gene match: 9. The CDR3 loop spans 15 amino acids. The V gene's germline CDR1 is SEHNR and CDR2 FQNEAQ (reference sequence). Written as DNA, the CDR3 is TGTGCCAGCAGCCTCCGGACAGGGGGACTCCACGAGCAGTACTTC. Amino acid sequence: CASSLRTGGLHEQYF.

V usage is TRBV5-6 and J usage is TRBJ1-1, with D possibly being TRBD1 (6 bases). Per the germline V gene, CDR1 is SGHDT and CDR2 is YYEEEE. With 0 bases removed from V and 0 bases from J, the gap between germline ends came to 12 bases. CDR3 length equals 16 residues. CDR3 region: CASSLGRGPMNTEAFF. As DNA, the CDR3 is TGTGCCAGCAGCTTGGGGCGGGGGCCTATGAACACTGAAGCTTTCTTT. Full variable domain (remainder filled in from reference TRBV5-6 and TRBJ1-1): DAGVTQSPTHLIKTRGQQVTLRCSPKSGHDTVSWYQQALGQGPQFIFQYYEEEERQRGNFPDRFSGHQFPNYSSELNVNALLLGDSALYLCASSLGRGPMNTEAFFGQGTRLTVV.

This sequence joins TRBV5-1 and TRBJ2-3, with TRBD1 identical over 8 bases. Trimming took 0 bases from V and 5 from J; bases not matched to a gene: 5. Germline assignment: CDR1 SGHRS and CDR2 YFSETQ. The CDR3 sequence is 15 residues long. In nucleotides, the CDR3 is TGCGCCAGCAGCTTGGTATTACAGGGGGGAGATACGCAGTATTTT. Its protein is CASSLVLQGGDTQYF.

This chain uses TRBV5-1 with TRBJ2-2; D is unclear. Germline-derived CDR1 and CDR2 are SGHRS and YFSETQ. This CDR3 spans 15 amino acids. Trimming removed 4 bases from V and 5 bases from J, with 15 bases in between. The DNA for the CDR3 is TGCGCCAGCAGCCAGCCGGGCCCAATGACCGGGGAGCTGTTTTTT. Amino acid sequence: CASSQPGPMTGELFF.

The chain is built from TRBV3-1 (or the pseudogene TRBV3-2) and TRBJ2-5, with 7 bases identical to TRBD1. There are 18 residues in the CDR3. The V gene's germline CDR1 is LGHDT and CDR2 YNNKEL (reference sequence). The junction had 16 bases not matched to a gene; V was cut back by 1 base and J by 5 bases. In nucleotides, the CDR3 is TGTGCCAGCAGCCAAGGAGGGACAGCATACGGCCGGCTGGAGACCCAGTACTTC. Its protein is CASSQGGTAYGRLETQYF.

This clone was seen only once. The chain joins TRBV6-5 to TRBJ2-5, with 11 positions matching TRBD1. CDR1 is MNHEY and CDR2 is SVGAGI in the germline V gene. The length of the CDR3 is 14 residues. Unmatched junction bases numbered 5, after V lost 6 bases and J lost 5 bases. CDR3 coding DNA: TGTGCCAGCAGAGGGGACAGGGGGAAGGAGACCCAGTACTTC. Protein: CASRGDRGKETQYF.

This clone was seen a handful of times. The chain carries TRBV6-5 and TRBJ1-2, with 7 positions matching TRBD1. Germline V gene sequence: CDR1 MNHEY, CDR2 SVGAGI. The trim removed 8 bases at V and 4 bases at J, leaving 13 bases unmatched. The CDR3 contains 15 residues. Here the CDR3 reads CASLLGQGGLYGYTF. CDR3 nucleotide sequence: TGTGCCAGCCTCCTGGGGCAGGGGGGGCTCTATGGCTACACCTTC.